This is a list of T cell receptor beta chains from one sample in a study of T-cell reconstitution after alpha-beta-depleted transplantation in children. TCRdb independently ran MiXCR on the PCR reads; one entry per CDR3 protein. The data show more than 120,000 distinct CDR3 sequences, 8.5% to 10% seen once. The sequences come from PBMCs, mostly from graft donor cells, collected 180 days after TCRalphabeta/CD19-depleted stem cell transplant. These receptors all come from a female patient aged 2-15 years who had a stem cell transplant for congenital amegakaryocytic thrombocytopenia, so the T cells may come from the graft donor. Each CDR3 is given with its conserved first and last residue. D genes are given only for firm matches. Clone sizes are given selectively: once, few, many, or a class where the clone is expanded.

cdr3_aa	cdr3_nt	v_call	clone_size	d_call	j_call
CATSVMGDTQYF	TGTGCCACCAGTGTGATGGGGGATACGCAGTATTTT	TRBV24-1	many	NA	TRBJ2-3
CASKPDPSSYNEQFF	TGTGCCAGCAAACCAGACCCGTCCTCCTACAATGAGCAGTTCTTC	TRBV12-3/TRBV12-4	NA	NA	TRBJ2-1
CASSLTTGGYTF	TGCGCCAGCAGCTTAACCACAGGTGGCTACACCTTC	TRBV5-1	NA	NA	TRBJ1-2
CASSTQGGEQYF	TGTGCCAGCAGTACCCAGGGGGGTGAGCAGTACTTC	TRBV28	few	NA	TRBJ2-7
CSALGLAGINEQFF	TGCAGTGCTCTGGGACTAGCGGGGATAAATGAGCAGTTCTTC	TRBV20-1	many	TRBD2	TRBJ2-1
CSATGGHYEQYF	TGCAGTGCTACCGGCGGACACTACGAGCAGTACTTC	TRBV20-1	few	NA	TRBJ2-7
CASGLWLVYDEQFF	TGTGCCAGCGGTCTATGGCTAGTTTACGATGAGCAGTTCTTC	TRBV6-5	NA	NA	TRBJ2-1
CAISESTYYGYTF	TGTGCCATCAGTGAGTCGACGTACTATGGCTACACCTTC	TRBV10-3	many	NA	TRBJ1-2
CSARDQLDRTRSYNEQFF	TGCAGTGCTAGAGATCAGCTAGACAGGACCCGCTCCTACAATGAGCAGTTCTTC	TRBV20-1	NA	NA	TRBJ2-1
CASSMGQGVSYEQYF	TGTGCCAGCAGCATGGGACAGGGGGTATCCTACGAGCAGTACTTC	TRBV7-2	few	TRBD1	TRBJ2-7
CASCLLQGGLEQYF	TGTGCCAGCTGTTTGTTACAGGGTGGGCTCGAGCAGTACTTC	TRBV12-3/TRBV12-4	few	NA	TRBJ2-7
CASRTGYNEQFF	TGTGCCAGCAGAACGGGATACAATGAGCAGTTCTTC	TRBV6-5	many	NA	TRBJ2-1
CSVGLPGGRKTQYF	TGCAGCGTTGGACTCCCAGGGGGCAGGAAGACCCAGTACTTC	TRBV29-1	many	TRBD1	TRBJ2-5
CASTATGARATNEKLFF	TGCGCCAGCACCGCGACAGGGGCGAGAGCAACTAATGAAAAACTGTTTTTT	TRBV5-1	NA	TRBD1	TRBJ1-4
CASSPTWESYEQYF	TGTGCCAGCAGTCCGACCTGGGAGTCCTACGAGCAGTACTTC	TRBV6-5	many	NA	TRBJ2-7
CASSNLNTGELFF	TGTGCCAGCAGCAACTTGAACACCGGGGAGCTGTTTTTT	TRBV12-3/TRBV12-4	few	NA	TRBJ2-2
CASREGGSPGGELFF	TGTGCCAGCAGGGAAGGGGGCTCCCCTGGCGGGGAGCTGTTTTTT	TRBV12-3/TRBV12-4	few	TRBD1	TRBJ2-2
CASSSPTSGNTGELFF	TGTGCCAGCAGCTCCCCGACTAGCGGGAATACCGGGGAGCTGTTTTTT	TRBV11-3	many	TRBD2	TRBJ2-2
CSARDRWGNQPQHF	TGCAGTGCTAGAGATCGGTGGGGCAATCAGCCCCAGCATTTT	TRBV20-1	many	NA	TRBJ1-5
CASSMQTSGRHNEQFF	TGTGCCAGCAGTATGCAGACTAGCGGGAGACACAATGAGCAGTTCTTC	TRBV6-1	few	TRBD2	TRBJ2-1
CASSEGEWEQFF	TGTGCCAGCAGTGAAGGTGAATGGGAGCAGTTCTTC	TRBV2	few	NA	TRBJ2-1
CSAAPLWGATDTQYF	TGCAGTGCTGCTCCCCTTTGGGGGGCCACAGATACGCAGTATTTT	TRBV20-1	many	NA	TRBJ2-3
CASSPSTSPLHF	TGTGCCAGCAGCCCCAGCACTTCACCCCTCCACTTT	TRBV11-1	few	NA	TRBJ1-6
CASRGGGARDTQYF	TGTGCCAGCAGAGGAGGGGGGGCCCGGGATACGCAGTATTTT	TRBV5-4	many	NA	TRBJ2-3
CASSWGGGDRELFF	TGCGCCAGCAGCTGGGGAGGTGGCGACCGGGAGCTGTTTTTT	TRBV5-1	many	NA	TRBJ2-2
CASSPYGGVPPDTQYF	TGTGCCAGCAGCCCATACGGAGGGGTACCACCGGATACGCAGTATTTT	TRBV3-1	many	NA	TRBJ2-3
CASSAGTWRGNEQFF	TGTGCCAGCAGCGCCGGCACCTGGAGGGGTAATGAGCAGTTCTTC	TRBV5-4	few	NA	TRBJ2-1
CASSRQGPYEQYF	TGTGCCAGCAGCCGACAGGGGCCCTACGAGCAGTACTTC	TRBV7-6	many	TRBD1	TRBJ2-7
CATSARTGESGANVLTF	TGTGCCACCAGCGCCCGGACAGGGGAGTCTGGGGCCAACGTCCTGACTTTC	TRBV3-1	NA	TRBD1	TRBJ2-6
CASSLSGLEETQYF	TGCGCCAGCAGCTTGTCGGGACTAGAAGAGACCCAGTACTTC	TRBV5-1	many	TRBD2	TRBJ2-5
CASSPGTYNEQFF	TGTGCCAGCAGCCCAGGGACCTACAATGAGCAGTTCTTC	TRBV7-9	many	NA	TRBJ2-1
CSATSGRVGETQYF	TGCAGTGCCACTAGCGGGAGAGTTGGAGAGACCCAGTACTTC	TRBV20-1	few	TRBD2	TRBJ2-5
CASRTGEGTDTQYF	TGTGCCAGCAGGACAGGGGAGGGCACAGATACGCAGTATTTT	TRBV2	few	TRBD1	TRBJ2-3
CSAPHRENYGYTF	TGCAGTGCTCCCCACCGGGAAAACTATGGCTACACCTTC	TRBV20-1	many	NA	TRBJ1-2
CASSLRGGQDEQFF	TGTGCCAGCAGCTTACGGGGTGGTCAGGATGAGCAGTTCTTC	TRBV7-7	many	NA	TRBJ2-1
CASTLSSMNTEAFF	TGCGCCAGCACCCTAAGCTCCATGAACACTGAAGCTTTCTTT	TRBV5-1	many	NA	TRBJ1-1
CASSIGTGFSYEQYF	TGCGCCAGCAGCATTGGGACAGGGTTTTCCTACGAGCAGTACTTC	TRBV5-1	many	TRBD1	TRBJ2-7
CAIHRDKEKLFF	TGTGCCATCCACCGGGACAAGGAGAAACTGTTTTTT	TRBV25-1	NA	NA	TRBJ1-4
CAISSKRTGGEDTGELFF	TGTGCCATCAGTTCCAAACGGACAGGGGGCGAGGACACCGGGGAGCTGTTTTTT	TRBV12-3/TRBV12-4	few	TRBD1	TRBJ2-2
CSARKPRNRGYQETQYF	TGCAGTGCTAGAAAACCAAGAAATAGGGGCTACCAAGAGACCCAGTACTTC	TRBV20-1	many	NA	TRBJ2-5
CASSSSTSGIQETQYF	TGCGCCAGCAGCTCATCGACTAGCGGGATCCAAGAGACCCAGTACTTC	TRBV5-1	many	TRBD2	TRBJ2-5
CASSPRLAVFTRETQYF	TGTGCCAGCAGCCCAAGACTAGCGGTTTTTACGCGGGAGACCCAGTACTTC	TRBV6-2/TRBV6-3	NA	TRBD2	TRBJ2-5
CASRDTGLVSYEQYF	TGCGCCAGCAGAGATACAGGGTTGGTTTCCTACGAGCAGTACTTC	TRBV5-1	few	NA	TRBJ2-7
CASSLTSGLAGGTDTQYF	TGTGCCAGCAGCTTAACGTCCGGACTAGCGGGGGGCACAGATACGCAGTATTTT	TRBV7-3	NA	TRBD2	TRBJ2-3
CASSYLAGAGEQYF	TGTGCCAGCAGCTACCTAGCGGGAGCAGGGGAGCAGTACTTC	TRBV7-6	few	TRBD2	TRBJ2-7
CASSPYSGGSSYNEQFF	TGTGCCAGCAGCCCGTATAGCGGAGGGAGCTCCTACAATGAGCAGTTCTTC	TRBV12-3/TRBV12-4	many	NA	TRBJ2-1
CACHAGYYGYTF	TGTGCCTGCCACGCCGGTTACTATGGCTACACCTTC	TRBV30	NA	NA	TRBJ1-2
CASSLEGSFLFYEQYF	TGCGCCAGCAGCTTGGAAGGCTCTTTCCTCTTCTACGAGCAGTACTTC	TRBV5-1	many	NA	TRBJ2-7
CASSLTSGASGANVLTF	TGTGCCAGCAGCTTGACTAGCGGGGCCTCTGGGGCCAACGTCCTGACTTTC	TRBV7-2	many	TRBD2	TRBJ2-6
CSVADRPLGDTQYF	TGCAGCGTGGCCGACAGGCCCCTGGGAGATACGCAGTATTTT	TRBV29-1	few	NA	TRBJ2-3
CSVEVAGTDTQYF	TGCAGCGTTGAAGTAGCGGGCACAGATACGCAGTATTTT	TRBV29-1	NA	NA	TRBJ2-3
CAGSAGRNFHNEQFF	TGTGCCGGCAGCGCGGGACGAAACTTCCACAATGAGCAGTTCTTC	TRBV7-9	few	NA	TRBJ2-1
CSAVEDTGELFF	TGCAGTGCTGTAGAGGACACCGGGGAGCTGTTTTTT	TRBV20-1	few	NA	TRBJ2-2
CASSLVQGTATNEKLFF	TGCGCCAGCAGCTTGGTGCAGGGGACTGCAACTAATGAAAAACTGTTTTTT	TRBV5-1	many	NA	TRBJ1-4
CASSLYPDNSPLHF	TGTGCCAGCAGTTTATACCCCGATAATTCACCCCTCCACTTT	TRBV28	many	NA	TRBJ1-6
CASRNGGRLNQPQHF	TGTGCCAGCAGGAATGGGGGGCGCCTCAATCAGCCCCAGCATTTT	TRBV28	many	NA	TRBJ1-5
CASSLYGTDTQYF	TGTGCCAGCAGCTTGTACGGCACAGATACGCAGTATTTT	TRBV5-8	NA	NA	TRBJ2-3
CASRPGGSSYEQYF	TGTGCCAGCAGGCCCGGAGGCAGCTCCTACGAGCAGTACTTC	TRBV12-3/TRBV12-4	few	NA	TRBJ2-7
CASSPTRDSSYNSPLHF	TGTGCCAGCAGTCCCACTCGGGACAGCTCCTATAATTCACCCCTCCACTTT	TRBV28	many	TRBD1	TRBJ1-6
CASSSSTRYEQYF	TGTGCCAGCAGTTCCTCGACACGTTACGAGCAGTACTTC	TRBV12-3/TRBV12-4	NA	NA	TRBJ2-7